This record concerns one T cell receptor (beta chain) sequence. With 5 bases removed from V and 0 bases from J, the gap between germline ends came to 17 bases. Per germline, CDR1 LGHDT and CDR2 YNNKEL (reference sequence). The CDR3 is made up of 16 amino acids. The data were taken from a study of blood T cell repertoires in COVID-19. As for the study in general: The study drew acute and convalescent COVID-19 samples from the United States, Italy and Spain. The analysed material was cDNA or gDNA that came from T cells, B-cell-depleted T cells, or PBMCs.

Profiling relied on immunoSEQ multiplex PCR, and the TCRdb table lists in-frame clones only, not all of them. Seen here are 100,000 to 150,000 clones, 60% to 75% observed once, and the top ten hold 1.9%. The chain carries TRBV3-1 (or the pseudogene TRBV3-2) and TRBJ2-7, with D possibly being TRBD2 (6 bases). The specimen sequenced was peripheral blood. The sequence came from a woman in her seventies with acute or convalescent COVID-19. CDR3 protein: CASSKTVGGNSYEQYF. The CDR3 bases are TGTGCCAGCAGCAAAACCGTTGGGGGGAACTCCTACGAGCAGTACTTC.